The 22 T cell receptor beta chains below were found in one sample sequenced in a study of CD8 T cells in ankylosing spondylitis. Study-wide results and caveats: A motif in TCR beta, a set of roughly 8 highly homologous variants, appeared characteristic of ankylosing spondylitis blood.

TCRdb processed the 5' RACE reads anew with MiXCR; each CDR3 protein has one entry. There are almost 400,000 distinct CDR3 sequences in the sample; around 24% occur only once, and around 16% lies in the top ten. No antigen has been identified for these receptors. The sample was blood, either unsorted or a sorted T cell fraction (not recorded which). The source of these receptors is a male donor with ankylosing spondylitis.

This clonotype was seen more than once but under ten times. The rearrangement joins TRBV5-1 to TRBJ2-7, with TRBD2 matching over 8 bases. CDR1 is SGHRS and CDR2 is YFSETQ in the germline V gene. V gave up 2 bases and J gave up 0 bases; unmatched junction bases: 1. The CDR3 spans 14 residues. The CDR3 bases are TGCGCCAGCAGCTTCCGGGGGGGCTCCTACGAGCAGTACTTC. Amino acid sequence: CASSFRGGSYEQYF.

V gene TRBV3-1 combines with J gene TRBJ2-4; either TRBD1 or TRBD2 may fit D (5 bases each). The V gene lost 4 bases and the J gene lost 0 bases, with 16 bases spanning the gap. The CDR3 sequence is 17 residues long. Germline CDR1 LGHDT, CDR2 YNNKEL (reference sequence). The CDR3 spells CASSRASGAPAKNIQYF. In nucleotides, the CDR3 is TGTGCCAGCAGCCGCGCGTCCGGGGCGCCAGCCAAAAACATTCAGTACTTC.

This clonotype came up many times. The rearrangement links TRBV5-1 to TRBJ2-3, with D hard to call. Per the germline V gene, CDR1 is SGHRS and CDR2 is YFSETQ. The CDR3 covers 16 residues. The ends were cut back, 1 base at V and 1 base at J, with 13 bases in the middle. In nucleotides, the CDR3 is TGCGCCAGCAGCTTGCGGACCACGACGGGCACAGATACGCAGTATTTT. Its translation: CASSLRTTTGTDTQYF.

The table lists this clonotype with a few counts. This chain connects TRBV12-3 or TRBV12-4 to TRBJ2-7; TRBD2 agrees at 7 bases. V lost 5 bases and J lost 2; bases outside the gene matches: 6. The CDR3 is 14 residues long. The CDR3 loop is CASSPRRGTYEQYF. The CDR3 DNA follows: TGTGCCAGCAGTCCTCGGCGGGGGACCTACGAGCAGTACTTC.

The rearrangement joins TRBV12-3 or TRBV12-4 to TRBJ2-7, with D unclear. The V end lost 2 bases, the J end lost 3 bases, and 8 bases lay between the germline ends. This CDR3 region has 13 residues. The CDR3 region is CASSLLLGYEQYF. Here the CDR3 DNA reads TGTGCCAGCAGTTTATTGTTGGGCTACGAGCAGTACTTC.

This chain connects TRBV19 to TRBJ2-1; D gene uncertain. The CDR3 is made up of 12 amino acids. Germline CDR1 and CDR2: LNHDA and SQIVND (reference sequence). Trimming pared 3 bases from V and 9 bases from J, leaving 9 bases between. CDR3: CASSIQVGEQFF. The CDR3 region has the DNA TGTGCCAGTAGTATCCAGGTCGGTGAGCAGTTCTTC.

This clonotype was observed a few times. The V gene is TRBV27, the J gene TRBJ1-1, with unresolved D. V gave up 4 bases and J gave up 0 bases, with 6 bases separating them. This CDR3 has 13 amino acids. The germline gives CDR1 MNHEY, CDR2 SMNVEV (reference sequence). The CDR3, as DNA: TGTGCCAGCAGTTCAAAGTTGAACACTGAAGCTTTCTTT. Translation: CASSSKLNTEAFF.

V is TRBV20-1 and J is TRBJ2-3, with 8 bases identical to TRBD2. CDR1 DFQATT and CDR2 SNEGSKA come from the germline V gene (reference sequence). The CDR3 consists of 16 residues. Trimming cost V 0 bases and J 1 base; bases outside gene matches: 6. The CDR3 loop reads CSARDGSREGTDTQYF. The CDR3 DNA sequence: TGCAGTGCTAGAGATGGCTCGCGGGAGGGCACAGATACGCAGTATTTT.

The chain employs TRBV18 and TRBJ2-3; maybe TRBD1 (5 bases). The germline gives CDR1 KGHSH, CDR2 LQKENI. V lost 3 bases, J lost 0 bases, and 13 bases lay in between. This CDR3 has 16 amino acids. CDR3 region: CASSPGAPSSTDTQYF. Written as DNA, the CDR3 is TGTGCCAGCTCACCTGGGGCCCCTTCTAGCACAGATACGCAGTATTTT.

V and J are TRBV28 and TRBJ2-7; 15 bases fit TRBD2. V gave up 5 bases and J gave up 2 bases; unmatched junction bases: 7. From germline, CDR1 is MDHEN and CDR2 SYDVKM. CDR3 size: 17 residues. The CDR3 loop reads CASSRGLAGGRPYEQYF. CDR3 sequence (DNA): TGTGCCAGCAGTCGGGGACTAGCGGGAGGCCGCCCCTACGAGCAGTACTTC. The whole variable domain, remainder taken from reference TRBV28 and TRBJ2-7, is DVKVTQSSRYLVKRTGEKVFLECVQDMDHENMFWYRQDPGLGLRLIYFSYDVKMKEKGDIPEGYSVSREKKERFSLILESASTNQTSMYLCASSRGLAGGRPYEQYFGPGTRLTVT.

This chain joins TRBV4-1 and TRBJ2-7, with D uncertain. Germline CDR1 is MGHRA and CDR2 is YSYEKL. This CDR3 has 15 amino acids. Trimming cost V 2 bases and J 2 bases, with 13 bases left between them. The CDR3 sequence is CASSQTGPSPYEQYF. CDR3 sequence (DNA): TGCGCCAGCAGCCAAACGGGCCCCAGCCCCTACGAGCAGTACTTC.

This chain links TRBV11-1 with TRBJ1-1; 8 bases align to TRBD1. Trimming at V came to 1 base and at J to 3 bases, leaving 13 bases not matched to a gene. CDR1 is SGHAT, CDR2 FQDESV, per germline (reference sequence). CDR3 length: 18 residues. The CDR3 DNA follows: TGTGCCAGCAGCTTAGTTTTAGGGTCAGGGGGCGCCCACACTGAAGCTTTCTTT. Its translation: CASSLVLGSGGAHTEAFF. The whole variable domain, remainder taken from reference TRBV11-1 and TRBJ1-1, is EAEVAQSPRYKITEKSQAVAFWCDPISGHATLYWYRQILGQGPELLVQFQDESVVDDSQLPKDRFSAERLKGVDSTLKIQPAELGDSAMYLCASSLVLGSGGAHTEAFFGQGTRLTVV.

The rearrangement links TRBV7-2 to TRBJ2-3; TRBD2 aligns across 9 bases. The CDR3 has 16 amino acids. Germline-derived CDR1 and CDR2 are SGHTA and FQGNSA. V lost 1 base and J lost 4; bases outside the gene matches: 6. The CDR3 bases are TGTGCCAGCAGCTTAGTCCCTAGCGGGGCAGCAGATACGCAGTATTTT. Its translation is CASSLVPSGAADTQYF. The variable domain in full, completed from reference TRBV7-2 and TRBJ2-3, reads GAGVSQSPSNKVTEKGKDVELRCDPISGHTALYWYRQSLGQGLEFLIYFQGNSAPDKSGLPSDRFSAERTGGSVSTLTIQRTQQEDSAVYLCASSLVPSGAADTQYFGPGTRLTVL.

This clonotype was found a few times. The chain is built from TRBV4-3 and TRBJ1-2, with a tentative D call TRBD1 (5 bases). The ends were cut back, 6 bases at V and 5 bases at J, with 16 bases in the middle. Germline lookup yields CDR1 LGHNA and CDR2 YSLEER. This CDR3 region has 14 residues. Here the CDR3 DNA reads TGCGCCAGCAGTCGACGGGGGGGGACTTATGGCTACACCTTC. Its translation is CASSRRGGTYGYTF.

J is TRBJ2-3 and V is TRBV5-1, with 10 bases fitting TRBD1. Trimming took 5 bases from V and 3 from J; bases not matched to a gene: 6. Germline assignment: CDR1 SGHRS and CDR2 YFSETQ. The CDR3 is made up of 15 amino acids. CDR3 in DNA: TGCGCCAGCAGAATGGGGGGACAGGGGACAGATACGCAGTATTTT. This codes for CASRMGGQGTDTQYF. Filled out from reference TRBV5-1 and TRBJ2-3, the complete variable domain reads KAGVTQTPRYLIKTRGQQVTLSCSPISGHRSVSWYQQTPGQGLQFLFEYFSETQRNKGNFPGRFSGRQFSNSRSEMNVSTLELGDSALYLCASRMGGQGTDTQYFGPGTRLTVL.

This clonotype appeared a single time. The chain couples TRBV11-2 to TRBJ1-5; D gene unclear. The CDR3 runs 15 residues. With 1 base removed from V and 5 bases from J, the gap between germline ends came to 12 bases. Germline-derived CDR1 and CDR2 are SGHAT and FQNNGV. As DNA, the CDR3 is TGTGCCAGCAGCTTAGGAGTTCAAGAAGATCAGCCCCAGCATTTT. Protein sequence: CASSLGVQEDQPQHF.

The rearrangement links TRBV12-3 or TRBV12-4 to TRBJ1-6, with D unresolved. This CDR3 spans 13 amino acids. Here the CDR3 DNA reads TGTGGGTCCCGGGGAAGCTATAATTCACCCCTCCACTTT. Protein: CGSRGSYNSPLHF.

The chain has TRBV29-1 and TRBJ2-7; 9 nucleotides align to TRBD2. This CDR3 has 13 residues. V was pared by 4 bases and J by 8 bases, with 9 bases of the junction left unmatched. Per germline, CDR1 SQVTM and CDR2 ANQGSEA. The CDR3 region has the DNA TGCAGCGTTGGGGTTAGCGGGAGTAAACAGCAGTACTTC. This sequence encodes CSVGVSGSKQQYF.

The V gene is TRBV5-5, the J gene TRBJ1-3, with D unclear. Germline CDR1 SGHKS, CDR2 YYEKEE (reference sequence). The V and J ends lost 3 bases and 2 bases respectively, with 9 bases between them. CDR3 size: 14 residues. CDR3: CASSWGWAGNTIYF. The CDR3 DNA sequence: TGTGCCAGCAGCTGGGGTTGGGCTGGAAACACCATATATTTT.

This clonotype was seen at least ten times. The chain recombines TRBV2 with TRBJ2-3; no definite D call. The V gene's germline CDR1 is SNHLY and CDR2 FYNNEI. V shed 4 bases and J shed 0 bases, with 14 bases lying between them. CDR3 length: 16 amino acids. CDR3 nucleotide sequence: TGTGCCAGCAGTGTCCCCGACGCGCCTAGCACAGATACGCAGTATTTT. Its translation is CASSVPDAPSTDTQYF.

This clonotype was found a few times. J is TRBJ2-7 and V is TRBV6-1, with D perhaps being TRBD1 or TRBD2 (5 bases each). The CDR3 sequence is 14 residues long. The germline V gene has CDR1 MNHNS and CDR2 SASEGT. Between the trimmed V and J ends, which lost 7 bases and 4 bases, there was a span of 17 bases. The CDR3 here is CASNPRGLLYEQYF. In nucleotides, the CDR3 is TGTGCCAGCAACCCACGGGGCCTACTTTACGAGCAGTACTTC.

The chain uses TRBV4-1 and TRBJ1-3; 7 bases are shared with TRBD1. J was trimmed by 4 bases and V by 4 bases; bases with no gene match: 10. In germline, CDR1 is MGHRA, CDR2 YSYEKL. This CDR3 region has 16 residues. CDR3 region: CASSRGGATAGNTIYF. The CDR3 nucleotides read TGCGCCAGCAGCCGAGGGGGCGCTACGGCCGGAAACACCATATATTTT.